The rows below give T cell receptor beta chains drawn from one sample of a study of OX40 agonist ivuxolimab in advanced cancers. Method: immunoSEQ multiplex PCR; TCRdb's copy keeps in-frame clones and lacks some. The profile covers under 85,000 clones, with about 91% appearing a single time and roughly 0.59% taken by the ten largest. Sequenced here: CD4+ or CD8+ T cells sorted from blood, sampled in a trial of the OX40 agonist ivuxolimab. Every receptor here comes from an adult with an advanced solid tumor such as melanoma, head and neck, liver or kidney cancer. CDR3s include the opening cysteine and the closing phenylalanine or tryptophan. The order of the fields is CDR3 protein, D gene, V gene, J gene, CDR3 length. D genes are given only for firm matches.

CDR3 protein: CASSQRSRETQYF; D gene: -; V gene: TRBV27; J gene: TRBJ2-5; CDR3 length: 13
CDR3 protein: CASSLGQSYNEQFF; D gene: -; V gene: TRBV5-1; J gene: TRBJ2-1; CDR3 length: 14
CDR3 protein: CASSSPREVNEKLFF; D gene: -; V gene: TRBV28; J gene: TRBJ1-4; CDR3 length: 15
CDR3 protein: CAISESPANSNQPQHF; D gene: -; V gene: TRBV10-3; J gene: TRBJ1-5; CDR3 length: 16
CDR3 protein: CASSELNRGQPQHF; D gene: -; V gene: TRBV21-1; J gene: TRBJ1-5; CDR3 length: 14
CDR3 protein: CASSQGLASSYNEQFF; D gene: TRBD2; V gene: TRBV4-1; J gene: TRBJ2-1; CDR3 length: 16
CDR3 protein: CASSELDSNQPQHF; D gene: -; V gene: TRBV6-1; J gene: TRBJ1-5; CDR3 length: 14
CDR3 protein: CASSRWGEQFF; D gene: -; V gene: TRBV5-6; J gene: TRBJ2-1; CDR3 length: 11
CDR3 protein: CASSSGQGLEQYF; D gene: TRBD1; V gene: TRBV18; J gene: TRBJ2-7; CDR3 length: 13
CDR3 protein: CASSRGTGGVLETQYF; D gene: TRBD1; V gene: TRBV7-6; J gene: TRBJ2-5; CDR3 length: 16
CDR3 protein: CASRPSGGLYNEQFF; D gene: TRBD2; V gene: TRBV4-1; J gene: TRBJ2-1; CDR3 length: 15
CDR3 protein: CASSRPEGGFAGYTF; D gene: -; V gene: TRBV5-8; J gene: TRBJ1-2; CDR3 length: 15
CDR3 protein: CASSLPGTVSGGYTF; D gene: TRBD1; V gene: TRBV5-8; J gene: TRBJ1-2; CDR3 length: 15
CDR3 protein: CASRTGTKETQYF; D gene: -; V gene: TRBV5-1; J gene: TRBJ2-5; CDR3 length: 13
CDR3 protein: CASSTGRVYQETQYF; D gene: -; V gene: TRBV28; J gene: TRBJ2-5; CDR3 length: 15
CDR3 protein: CASSPRRNEQFF; D gene: -; V gene: TRBV21-1; J gene: TRBJ2-1; CDR3 length: 12
CDR3 protein: CASRPTGGGVYGYTF; D gene: TRBD1; V gene: TRBV27; J gene: TRBJ1-2; CDR3 length: 15
CDR3 protein: CASTGPLGFNQPQHF; D gene: -; V gene: TRBV28; J gene: TRBJ1-5; CDR3 length: 15
CDR3 protein: CASSEGDYNSPLHF; D gene: -; V gene: TRBV25-1; J gene: TRBJ1-6; CDR3 length: 14
CDR3 protein: CASSLVGDGRNQPQHF; D gene: -; V gene: TRBV7-8; J gene: TRBJ1-5; CDR3 length: 16
CDR3 protein: CASRLRGAVTEAFF; D gene: -; V gene: TRBV27; J gene: TRBJ1-1; CDR3 length: 14
CDR3 protein: CASSFSGGSYNEQFF; D gene: TRBD2; V gene: TRBV5-1; J gene: TRBJ2-1; CDR3 length: 15
CDR3 protein: CASSPPGQATIRDTEAFF; D gene: TRBD1; V gene: TRBV28; J gene: TRBJ1-1; CDR3 length: 18
CDR3 protein: CASSEGPGQSYNEQFF; D gene: -; V gene: TRBV25-1; J gene: TRBJ2-1; CDR3 length: 16
CDR3 protein: CAISVQRDTDTQYF; D gene: TRBD2; V gene: TRBV10-3; J gene: TRBJ2-3; CDR3 length: 14
CDR3 protein: CASSLGGIYEQYF; D gene: -; V gene: TRBV7-2; J gene: TRBJ2-7; CDR3 length: 13
CDR3 protein: CASSKRSQSPTGELFF; D gene: -; V gene: TRBV21-1; J gene: TRBJ2-2; CDR3 length: 16
CDR3 protein: CASSGPGGANSPEAFF; D gene: TRBD1; V gene: TRBV5-1; J gene: TRBJ1-1; CDR3 length: 16
CDR3 protein: CASSLQGEKLFF; D gene: -; V gene: TRBV6-6; J gene: TRBJ1-4; CDR3 length: 12
CDR3 protein: CASSLQENTEAFF; D gene: -; V gene: TRBV5-1; J gene: TRBJ1-1; CDR3 length: 13
CDR3 protein: CASRRADSYNSPLHF; D gene: -; V gene: TRBV2; J gene: TRBJ1-6; CDR3 length: 15
CDR3 protein: CASSHLGQGSGEQYF; D gene: TRBD1; V gene: TRBV5-1; J gene: TRBJ2-7; CDR3 length: 15
CDR3 protein: CASSPGQPNSNQPQHF; D gene: -; V gene: TRBV18; J gene: TRBJ1-5; CDR3 length: 16
CDR3 protein: CASSPTRLSNEQYF; D gene: -; V gene: TRBV7-9; J gene: TRBJ2-7; CDR3 length: 14
CDR3 protein: CASSPPDYGYTF; D gene: -; V gene: TRBV18; J gene: TRBJ1-2; CDR3 length: 12
CDR3 protein: CASSRLAGASYEQYF; D gene: TRBD2; V gene: TRBV6-5; J gene: TRBJ2-7; CDR3 length: 15
CDR3 protein: CASSYGVRMDSPLHF; D gene: -; V gene: TRBV6-5; J gene: TRBJ1-6; CDR3 length: 15
CDR3 protein: CASSYGGSNQPQHF; D gene: -; V gene: TRBV6-5; J gene: TRBJ1-5; CDR3 length: 14
CDR3 protein: CASSSTTGKGYTF; D gene: TRBD1; V gene: TRBV27; J gene: TRBJ1-2; CDR3 length: 13
CDR3 protein: CATSRAPGTRNHEQYF; D gene: -; V gene: TRBV15; J gene: TRBJ2-7; CDR3 length: 16
CDR3 protein: CAISESRVNTEAFF; D gene: -; V gene: TRBV10-3; J gene: TRBJ1-1; CDR3 length: 14
CDR3 protein: CASSYSGADYEQYF; D gene: -; V gene: TRBV6-5; J gene: TRBJ2-7; CDR3 length: 14
CDR3 protein: CATGPLGAGDSRYGYTF; D gene: -; V gene: TRBV19; J gene: TRBJ1-2; CDR3 length: 17
CDR3 protein: CASSLEGTGGETQYF; D gene: -; V gene: TRBV5-1; J gene: TRBJ2-5; CDR3 length: 15
CDR3 protein: CASSVGGLGNQPQHF; D gene: -; V gene: TRBV9; J gene: TRBJ1-5; CDR3 length: 15
CDR3 protein: CASSFPTSGGDEQFF; D gene: TRBD2; V gene: TRBV28; J gene: TRBJ2-1; CDR3 length: 15
CDR3 protein: CAHRGRDRYEQYF; D gene: -; V gene: TRBV19; J gene: TRBJ2-7; CDR3 length: 13
CDR3 protein: CASSGGPTPYEQYF; D gene: -; V gene: TRBV28; J gene: TRBJ2-7; CDR3 length: 14
CDR3 protein: CASSAQGGYGYTF; D gene: -; V gene: TRBV7-3; J gene: TRBJ1-2; CDR3 length: 13
CDR3 protein: CASSLDHALTSYEQYF; D gene: -; V gene: TRBV7-9; J gene: TRBJ2-7; CDR3 length: 16
CDR3 protein: CATSAPLDTGELFF; D gene: -; V gene: TRBV15; J gene: TRBJ2-2; CDR3 length: 14
CDR3 protein: CASTTLGPYNEQFF; D gene: -; V gene: TRBV6-5; J gene: TRBJ2-1; CDR3 length: 14
CDR3 protein: CASSPPPGQGHTYEQYF; D gene: -; V gene: TRBV7-8; J gene: TRBJ2-7; CDR3 length: 17
CDR3 protein: CASRLGLNTEAFF; D gene: -; V gene: TRBV5-1; J gene: TRBJ1-1; CDR3 length: 13
CDR3 protein: CASSLGNGNQPQHF; D gene: -; V gene: TRBV5-1; J gene: TRBJ1-5; CDR3 length: 14